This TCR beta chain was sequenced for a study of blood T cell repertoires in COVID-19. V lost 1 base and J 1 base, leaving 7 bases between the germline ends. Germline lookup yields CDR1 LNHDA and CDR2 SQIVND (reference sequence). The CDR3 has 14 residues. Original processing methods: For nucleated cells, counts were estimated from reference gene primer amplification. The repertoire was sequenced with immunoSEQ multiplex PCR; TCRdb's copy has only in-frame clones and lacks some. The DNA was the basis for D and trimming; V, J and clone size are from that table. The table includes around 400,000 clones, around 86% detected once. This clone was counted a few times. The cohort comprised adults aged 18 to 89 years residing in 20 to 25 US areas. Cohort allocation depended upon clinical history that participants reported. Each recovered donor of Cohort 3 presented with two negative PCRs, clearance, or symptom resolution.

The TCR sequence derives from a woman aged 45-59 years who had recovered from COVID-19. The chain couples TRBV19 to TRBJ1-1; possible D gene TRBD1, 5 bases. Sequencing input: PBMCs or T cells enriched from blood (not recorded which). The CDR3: CASSIGGTNTEAFF. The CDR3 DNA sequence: TGTGCCAGTAGTATAGGGGGCACGAACACTGAAGCTTTCTTT.